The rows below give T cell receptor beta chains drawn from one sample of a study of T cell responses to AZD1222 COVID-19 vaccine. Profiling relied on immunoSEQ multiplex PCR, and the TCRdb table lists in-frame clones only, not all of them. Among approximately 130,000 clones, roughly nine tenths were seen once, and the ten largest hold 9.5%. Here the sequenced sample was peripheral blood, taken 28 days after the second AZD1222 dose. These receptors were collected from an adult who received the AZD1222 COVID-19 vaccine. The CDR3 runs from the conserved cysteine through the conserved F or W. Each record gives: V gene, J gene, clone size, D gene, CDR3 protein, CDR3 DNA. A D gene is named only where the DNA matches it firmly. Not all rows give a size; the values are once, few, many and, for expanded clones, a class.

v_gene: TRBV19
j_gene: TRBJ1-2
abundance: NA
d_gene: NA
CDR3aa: CASRVSSGSYGYTF
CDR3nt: TGTGCCAGCCGGGTCTCCTCTGGGTCCTATGGCTACACCTTC

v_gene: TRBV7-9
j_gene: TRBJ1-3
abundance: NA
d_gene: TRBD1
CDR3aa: CASSPRTGTSGNTIYF
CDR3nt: TGTGCCAGCAGCCCCCGGACAGGGACCTCTGGAAACACCATATATTTT

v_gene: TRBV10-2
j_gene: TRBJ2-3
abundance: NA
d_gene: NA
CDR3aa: CASRRGSTDTQYF
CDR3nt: TGCGCCAGCAGACGGGGGAGCACAGATACGCAGTATTTT

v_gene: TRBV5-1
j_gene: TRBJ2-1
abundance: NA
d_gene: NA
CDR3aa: CASSLAQGYYNEQFF
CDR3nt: TGCGCCAGCAGCTTGGCACAGGGATACTACAATGAGCAGTTCTTC

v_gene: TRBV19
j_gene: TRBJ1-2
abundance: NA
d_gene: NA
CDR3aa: CASTSKGTNYGYTF
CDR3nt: TGTGCCAGTACCAGTAAGGGGACAAACTATGGCTACACCTTC

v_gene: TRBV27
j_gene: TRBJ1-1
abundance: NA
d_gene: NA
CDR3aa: CASSLERGNTEAFF
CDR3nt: TGTGCCAGCAGTTTGGAGCGGGGGAACACTGAAGCTTTCTTT

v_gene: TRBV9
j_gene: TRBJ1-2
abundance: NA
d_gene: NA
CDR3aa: CASSVGTDYGYTF
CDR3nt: TGTGCCAGCAGCGTGGGGACGGACTATGGCTACACCTTC

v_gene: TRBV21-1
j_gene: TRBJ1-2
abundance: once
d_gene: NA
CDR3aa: CASSIKLANYGYTF
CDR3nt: TGTGCCAGCAGCATTAAGCTCGCAAACTATGGCTACACCTTC

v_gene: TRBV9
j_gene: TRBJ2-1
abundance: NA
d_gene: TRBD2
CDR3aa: CASSVGLAGGYEQFF
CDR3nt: TGTGCCAGCAGCGTAGGTCTAGCGGGAGGTTATGAGCAGTTCTTC

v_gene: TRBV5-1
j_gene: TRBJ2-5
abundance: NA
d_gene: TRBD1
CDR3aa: CASSIRQGLIETQYF
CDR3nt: TGCGCCAGCAGCATACGACAGGGGTTGATCGAGACCCAGTACTTC

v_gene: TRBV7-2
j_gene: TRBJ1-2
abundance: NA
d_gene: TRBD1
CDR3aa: CASSLTGATNYGYTF
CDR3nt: TGTGCCAGCAGCTTGACAGGGGCGACCAACTATGGCTACACCTTC

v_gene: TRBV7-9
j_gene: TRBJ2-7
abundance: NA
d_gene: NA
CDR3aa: CASSRGAVEQYF
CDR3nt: TGTGCCAGCAGCCGGGGGGCGGTGGAGCAGTACTTC

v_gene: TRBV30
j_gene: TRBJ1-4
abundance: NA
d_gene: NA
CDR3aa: CAWQPRREKLFF
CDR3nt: TGTGCCTGGCAGCCAAGGAGGGAAAAACTGTTTTTT

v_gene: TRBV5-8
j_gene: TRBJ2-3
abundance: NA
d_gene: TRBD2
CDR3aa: CASSLRGGLASRTDTQYF
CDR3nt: TGTGCCAGCAGCCTCCGTGGGGGACTAGCTTCTCGCACAGATACGCAGTATTTT

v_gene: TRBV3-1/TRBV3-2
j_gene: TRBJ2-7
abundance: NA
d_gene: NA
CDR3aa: CASSRDPTYEQYF
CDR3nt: TGTGCCAGCAGCCGGGACCCGACCTACGAGCAGTACTTC

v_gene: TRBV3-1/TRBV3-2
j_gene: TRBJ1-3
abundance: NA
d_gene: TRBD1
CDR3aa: CASSQAQTTGCGNTIYF
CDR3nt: TGTGCCAGCAGCCAAGCCCAGACGACAGGGTGTGGAAACACCATATATTTT